This T cell receptor (beta chain) stems from a study of cytomegalovirus exposure and HLA in healthy donors (dated by TCRdb to 2015 to 2018). At the level of the whole study: A later analysis indicated that the 130 or so validation repertoires were generated on the platform also employed for the 600 to 750 repertoires of the first cohort. In addition to the first cohort of 666 subjects, a separate validation cohort of 100 to 150 different subjects was used. The study combined high-throughput TCR immunosequencing, statistical association of individual TCRs with disease status, and machine learning to predict cytomegalovirus infection status. The study was designed to test whether signatures of past pathogen exposure could be identified by cataloging public T cell receptors.

The germline V gene encodes CDR1 SGHVS and CDR2 FQNEAQ. V has 2 bases trimmed and J has 0 bases trimmed; junction bases matching no gene number 4. Inclusive of the bounding cysteine and phenylalanine, the CDR3 is 16 residues long. Only CDR3 DNA is held: 48 bases, read in frame from base 1. As to this clone: The specificity of this receptor is unknown. No much larger clone is present one base from it, and per-base qualities are unavailable.

The donors belonged to the validation cohort of around 110 subjects, which was separate from the approximately 700-subject first cohort. Summary of the overall study and its limitations: Of the cluster scores, roughly 93% were above 0 in a later analysis, which found that TCRs clustered in the first cohort also tended to co-occur in the approximately 130 validation repertoires. In vitro tests confirmed that a few of the cytomegalovirus-associated TCR beta chains recognize cytomegalovirus antigens. According to the authors, the approach could potentially be generalized to other disease states and immunological phenotypes. While some public TCRs were present in many individuals, most TCR sequences turned up only very rarely across donors. The classifier was reported to diagnose cytomegalovirus status with high specificity and sensitivity in both the original and validation cohorts. All 120 or so repertoires were used to score co-occurrence in the validation cohort in a later analysis, because that analysis had no HLA typing for the cohort. In the study, 150 to 200 TCR beta chains were listed as associated with cytomegalovirus.

Library preparation employed the immunoSEQ multiplex PCR assay. The paper's processing steps were these. A statistical classification framework was developed to diagnose cytomegalovirus status using the catalog of TCR beta chain sequences. TCRdb took this table from immuneACCESS and kept in-frame rearrangements with V and J called. Such tables lack part of the clones; where checked against another copy, unresolved V genes explain under half of the gap, and the rest is unexplained. The V and J calls and clone size were taken over from that table, and D and trimming were inferred from the DNA. Within this sample are 200,000 to 250,000 clones, with approximately 83% of them counted one time only. Around an eighth of the sample rests with the top ten.

The TCR was taken from a woman aged 25 to 39 in good health and CMV-seropositive. The chain was built from TRBV7-8 and TRBJ2-7; 10 bases in between match TRBD2. Sequenced: PBMCs. The bases are TGTGCCAGCAGCTTATCGAGACTAGCGGGCTCCTACGAGCAGTACTTC. This translates into CASSLSRLAGSYEQYF.